This T cell receptor beta chain was recorded in a study of OX40 agonist ivuxolimab in advanced cancers. Overall study: The patients' treatment was ivuxolimab, an agonistic anti-OX40 (CD134) antibody. Study-level points and caveats: In the expanded peripheral T cells, antigen specificity was never determined.

On this clone: No antigen is known for it.

Germline V gene lookup returns CDR1 SGHTA and CDR2 FQGNSA. Trimming took off 0 bases at V and 4 bases at J, with 7 bases between the two ends. CDR3 length equals 14 residues. The investigators sampled blood at baseline, at cycle 4 day 1, and at cycle 7 day 1. Assay used: immunoSEQ multiplex PCR; TCRdb lists only in-frame clones, some missing. Of 55,000 to 85,000 clones in the sample, 80% to 90% were seen once. The rearrangement links TRBV7-2 to TRBJ1-3, with unresolved D. Sequencing was performed on CD4+ or CD8+ T cells sorted from blood, taken in a trial of the OX40 agonist ivuxolimab. The sequence was obtained from an adult with an advanced solid tumor such as melanoma, head and neck, liver or kidney cancer. The CDR3 nucleotides read TGTGCCAGCAGCTTAGCGGCAGACGGAAACACCATATATTTT. Its protein product is CASSLAADGNTIYF.